The 30 T cell receptor beta chains below were found in one sample sequenced in a study of CD8 T cells in ankylosing spondylitis. TCRdb processed the 5' RACE reads anew with MiXCR; each CDR3 protein has one entry. The sample consists of about 340,000 distinct CDR3 sequences, over 12% of them appearing once. The source material was blood, either unsorted or a sorted T cell fraction (not recorded which). Source of these receptors: a male donor with ankylosing spondylitis or in good health (not recorded which).

This clonotype has just a few counts. The chain uses TRBV2 and TRBJ1-1; perhaps TRBD1 as D (5 bases). The CDR3 runs 13 residues. Trimming removed 6 bases at V and 11 bases at J, with 19 bases between. Germline lookup yields CDR1 SNHLY and CDR2 FYNNEI. DNA for the CDR3: TGTGCCAGCAGGGAGCCCACTATGGGGGGGGCTTTCTTT. Translating it yields CASREPTMGGAFF.

This clonotype has more than one count but fewer than ten. The chain combines TRBV7-6 with TRBJ2-1; the match to TRBD2 covers 10 bases. CDR1 is SGHVS, CDR2 FNYEAQ, per germline. CDR3 size: 17 residues. V dropped 3 bases and J dropped 0; count of bases not matched to a gene: 5. CDR3 in DNA: TGTGCCAGCAGCTTGCAAGGACTAGCGGTCTCCTACAATGAGCAGTTCTTC. It is translated as CASSLQGLAVSYNEQFF.

This clonotype was seen a few times. The chain couples TRBV20-1 to TRBJ1-2, with D possibly being TRBD1 (5 bases). Germline CDR1 and CDR2: DFQATT and SNEGSKA (reference sequence). CDR3 size: 12 residues. With 6 bases removed from V and 8 bases from J, the gap between germline ends came to 16 bases. CDR3 sequence (DNA): TGCAGTGCCCCTAGGGGAACGAGGGGCTACACCTTC. Its translation: CSAPRGTRGYTF.

This clonotype was observed a few times. The chain links TRBV5-1 to TRBJ2-7; TRBD1 or TRBD2 may be the D gene (5 bases each). CDR1 and CDR2 (germline): SGHRS, YFSETQ. The CDR3 is made up of 14 amino acids. V was shortened by 4 bases and J by 7 bases, with 18 bases between the two germline ends. The CDR3 DNA follows: TGCGCCAGCAGCCCCCTGGGACGTGCGTGGGAGCAGTACTTC. Its protein is CASSPLGRAWEQYF.

This clonotype was observed at least ten times. The chain has TRBV11-2 and TRBJ1-5, with TRBD1 matching over 11 bases. Germline V gene data show CDR1 as SGHAT and CDR2 as FQNNGV. The CDR3 runs to 18 residues. V shed 5 bases, J shed 1 base, and the junction held 10 bases outside the gene matches. CDR3 residues: CASSPGDRGIPSNQPQHF. DNA for the CDR3: TGTGCCAGCAGCCCAGGGGACAGGGGGATCCCAAGCAATCAGCCCCAGCATTTT.

The sample holds a few counts of this clonotype. The genes are TRBV11-2 and TRBJ1-1; 7 bases fit TRBD1. Trimming at V came to 5 bases and at J to 6 bases, leaving 9 bases not matched to a gene. This CDR3 has 14 amino acids. Germline assignment: CDR1 SGHAT and CDR2 FQNNGV. The CDR3 DNA is TGTGCCAGCAGCCCCAGACAGGGTTCAGCTGAAGCTTTCTTT. Its translation: CASSPRQGSAEAFF.

The genes are TRBV5-1 and TRBJ2-7, with 8 bases lining up with TRBD2. V dropped 5 bases and J dropped 0; count of bases not matched to a gene: 4. Germline loops: CDR1 SGHRS, CDR2 YFSETQ. This CDR3 contains 14 residues. CDR3 protein: CASRSGGPSYEQYF. The CDR3 bases are TGCGCCAGCAGGAGCGGGGGTCCCTCCTACGAGCAGTACTTC.

The chain recombines TRBV3-1 with TRBJ2-2; 8 nucleotides match TRBD2. With V trimmed by 10 bases and J by 5 bases, 0 bases remained unmatched. Looked up from germline, CDR1 is LGHDT and CDR2 is YNNKEL (reference sequence). The CDR3 loop spans 11 amino acids. The CDR3 sequence: CATGGTGELFF. The CDR3 region has the DNA TGTGCCACGGGAGGGACCGGGGAGCTGTTTTTT.

This clonotype was recorded a few times. J is TRBJ2-7 and V is TRBV12-3 or TRBV12-4; TRBD2 aligns across 11 bases. CDR3 length: 18 residues. The junction had 12 bases not matched to a gene; V was cut back by 5 bases and J by 0 bases. In nucleotides, the CDR3 is TGTGCCAGCAGTAAAGGATATATCGGGACTAGCGGCTCCTACGAGCAGTACTTC. This sequence encodes CASSKGYIGTSGSYEQYF.

The sample holds many counts of this clonotype. The rearrangement uses TRBV24-1 and TRBJ2-3, with D perhaps given as TRBD1 or TRBD2 (5 bases each). Trimming stripped 4 bases from V and 7 bases from J, with 11 bases between. The germline V gene encodes CDR1 KGHDR and CDR2 SFDVKD. The CDR3 length is 13 residues. In DNA form, the CDR3 reads TGTGCCACCAGTGACCGGGGACGAAATACGCAGTATTTT. The encoded protein is CATSDRGRNTQYF.

This clonotype was seen more than once but under ten times. The chain employs TRBV5-1 and TRBJ2-7; TRBD2 agrees at 8 bases. The CDR3 covers 17 residues. Germline V gene lookup returns CDR1 SGHRS and CDR2 YFSETQ. Trimming at V came to 4 bases and at J to 0 bases, leaving 12 bases not matched to a gene. The CDR3: CASSLNPGLVRSYEQYF. DNA for the CDR3: TGCGCCAGCAGCCTTAACCCGGGACTAGTCCGCTCCTACGAGCAGTACTTC. Variable domain in full (rest from reference TRBV5-1 and TRBJ2-7): KAGVTQTPRYLIKTRGQQVTLSCSPISGHRSVSWYQQTPGQGLQFLFEYFSETQRNKGNFPGRFSGRQFSNSRSEMNVSTLELGDSALYLCASSLNPGLVRSYEQYFGPGTRLTVT.

This clonotype was counted only a few times. The rearrangement links TRBV2 to TRBJ1-1, with D hard to call. V lost 5 bases to trimming and J lost 2 bases, with 12 bases between them. This CDR3 has 14 residues. The germline V gene encodes CDR1 SNHLY and CDR2 FYNNEI. The CDR3, as DNA: TGTGCCAGCAGTAAACGACACCGAAACACTGAAGCTTTCTTT. Its protein is CASSKRHRNTEAFF.

This clonotype occurred many times. This chain links TRBV6-5 with TRBJ2-2; D uncertain. The V gene lost 4 bases and the J gene lost 0 bases, with 6 bases spanning the gap. Germline loops: CDR1 MNHEY, CDR2 SVGAGI. This CDR3 comprises 14 residues. The chain's CDR3 is CASSLAPNTGELFF. The CDR3 DNA is TGTGCCAGCAGTTTGGCCCCGAACACCGGGGAGCTGTTTTTT.

The table lists this clonotype with a few counts. This chain joins TRBV12-3 or TRBV12-4 and TRBJ2-7; D gene unclear. V lost 2 bases to trimming and J lost 6 bases, with 14 bases between them. The CDR3 runs 14 residues. The CDR3 sequence is CASSLIGSGGEQYF. In nucleotides, the CDR3 is TGTGCCAGCAGTTTAATAGGGTCGGGTGGCGAGCAGTACTTC.

This clonotype was seen a few times. The rearrangement uses TRBV6-2 or TRBV6-3 and TRBJ1-1, with 7 bases that match TRBD1. CDR3 length: 14 residues. Looked up from germline, CDR1 is MNHEY and CDR2 is SVGEGT. J gave up 2 bases and V 8 bases, and 8 bases lay outside the gene matches. CDR3 region: CASYLRGGNTEAFF. As DNA, the CDR3 is TGTGCCAGCTACCTCAGGGGGGGCAACACTGAAGCTTTCTTT.

In its sample, this clonotype was seen many times. This chain joins TRBV5-1 and TRBJ2-3; no clear D gene. The CDR3 runs 12 residues. With 4 bases removed from V and 2 bases from J, the gap between germline ends came to 5 bases. Germline V gives CDR1 SGHRS, CDR2 YFSETQ. CDR3 in DNA: TGCGCCAGCAGCAAGCCCACAGATACGCAGTATTTT. Amino acid sequence: CASSKPTDTQYF. The whole variable domain, filled in from reference TRBV5-1 and TRBJ2-3, reads KAGVTQTPRYLIKTRGQQVTLSCSPISGHRSVSWYQQTPGQGLQFLFEYFSETQRNKGNFPGRFSGRQFSNSRSEMNVSTLELGDSALYLCASSKPTDTQYFGPGTRLTVL.

V and J are TRBV4-2 and TRBJ2-3, with a tentative D call TRBD2 (6 bases). V was cut by 0 bases and J by 2 bases, with 24 bases left in between. CDR1 LGHNA and CDR2 YNFKEQ come from the germline V gene. The CDR3 extends over 20 amino acids. The CDR3 DNA follows: TGTGCCAGCAGCCAAGACACTTCGTGGCGGGGCAGACCTAACACAGATACGCAGTATTTT. Encoded protein: CASSQDTSWRGRPNTDTQYF.

This clonotype occurred a few times. The chain employs TRBV5-1 and TRBJ2-7, with 10 bases matching TRBD2. CDR1 is SGHRS and CDR2 is YFSETQ in the germline V gene. V was pared by 2 bases and J by 2 bases, with 4 bases of the junction left unmatched. This CDR3 has 15 amino acids. CDR3: CASSFSGGLTYEQYF. Here the CDR3 DNA reads TGCGCCAGCAGCTTTAGCGGGGGGCTCACCTACGAGCAGTACTTC.

This clonotype occurred a few times. The rearrangement joins TRBV2 to TRBJ2-7; a possible D gene is TRBD2 (6 bases). Per germline, CDR1 SNHLY and CDR2 FYNNEI. The CDR3 has 14 amino acids. The V gene lost 3 bases and the J gene lost 6 bases, with 15 bases spanning the gap. Here the CDR3 DNA reads TGTGCCAGCAGTGAGCGGACGGGAGTGGGCGAGCAGTACTTC. This sequence encodes CASSERTGVGEQYF.

As regards this clonotype: The missing conserved phenylalanine or tryptophan at the end of this CDR3 makes a read error likely. This chain uses TRBV29-1 with TRBJ2-7; D tentatively fits TRBD1 or TRBD2 (7 bases each). Trimming cost V 7 bases and J 0 bases, with 25 bases left between them. CDR1 is SQVTM and CDR2 is ANQGSEA in the germline V gene. CDR3 size: 17 residues. Here the CDR3 DNA reads TGCAGCGCCCACGGACTAGGGGGCATTGGGAACTCCTACGAGCAGTACCTC. Protein: CSAHGLGGIGNSYEQYL.

This clonotype has just a few counts. This sequence joins TRBV10-2 and TRBJ2-3, with D perhaps TRBD1 (6 bases). Germline CDR1 WSHSY, CDR2 SAAADI. V was shortened by 5 bases and J by 4 bases, with 16 bases between the two germline ends. This CDR3 is 15 amino acids long. The CDR3 nucleotides are TGCGCCAGCAGTTCGATTGGGGGCCCGCCAGATACGCAGTATTTT. Translation: CASSSIGGPPDTQYF.

The V and J genes are TRBV19 and TRBJ2-1; no reliable D call. Germline CDR1 and CDR2: LNHDA and SQIVND (reference sequence). The CDR3 has 14 residues. Trimming took 5 bases from V and 8 from J, leaving 16 bases between them. In DNA form, the CDR3 reads TGTGCCAGTAGTTCGCAGGTCCTGAACGATGAGCAGTTCTTC. Translation: CASSSQVLNDEQFF.

The rearrangement links TRBV12-3 or TRBV12-4 to TRBJ2-7; D perhaps matches TRBD2 (5 bases). CDR3 length equals 11 residues. V dropped 1 base and J dropped 11 bases, with 9 bases sitting between them. CDR3 coding DNA: TGTGCCAGCAGTTTAGGCGGGTCGGAGTACTTC. Its translation is CASSLGGSEYF.

This chain uses TRBV6-1 with TRBJ2-3, with a possible D match to TRBD1 (6 bases). V gave up 6 bases and J gave up 2 bases, with 15 bases separating them. The CDR3 consists of 15 residues. From germline, CDR1 is MNHNS and CDR2 SASEGT. CDR3 nucleotides: TGTGCCAGCAGAGATTCGGGACATCTCACAGATACGCAGTATTTT. Protein: CASRDSGHLTDTQYF.

This clonotype was counted at least ten times. The chain couples TRBV11-1 to TRBJ2-7; 14 bases line up with TRBD2. V shed 4 bases and J 0 bases; nucleotides not matched to a gene: 8. CDR3 length: 18 amino acids. Germline CDR1 SGHAT, CDR2 FQDESV (reference sequence). CDR3 sequence (DNA): TGTGCCAGCAGCTCGACTAGCGGGAGGGCTGTGGGCTCCTACGAGCAGTACTTC. It codes for CASSSTSGRAVGSYEQYF.

The chain has TRBV12-5 and TRBJ2-5; perhaps TRBD1 as D (5 bases). Germline V gene data show CDR1 as LGHNT and CDR2 as FRNRAP. V dropped 7 bases and J dropped 5 bases, with 11 bases sitting between them. The length of the CDR3 is 12 residues. CDR3 sequence (DNA): TGTGCTAGTGTCAAACCAGGGGAGACCCAGTACTTC. Protein: CASVKPGETQYF.

This clonotype was seen only a few times. The chain employs TRBV6-1 and TRBJ1-1, with a possible D match to TRBD1 (5 bases). In germline, CDR1 is MNHNS, CDR2 SASEGT. Trimming left V 4 bases short and J 5 bases short, with 17 bases between. The CDR3 covers 15 residues. The CDR3 is CASSATSLWGTEAFF. The CDR3 nucleotides are TGTGCCAGCAGTGCCACAAGCTTATGGGGGACTGAAGCTTTCTTT.

The rearrangement uses TRBV12-3 or TRBV12-4 and TRBJ1-2, with D perhaps TRBD1 (6 bases). Trimming took 2 bases from V and 8 from J, leaving 15 bases between them. The CDR3 is made up of 14 amino acids. As DNA, the CDR3 is TGTGCCAGCAGTTTAAATGGGGGGCCCGCAGGCTACACCTTC. Protein: CASSLNGGPAGYTF.

This clonotype has only a few counts. In DNA, the CDR3 is TGTGCCAGCAGCTTAGAATCCGGGAGTAGGAATGAGCAGTTCTTC. Amino acids: CASSLESGSRNEQFF. The V call is TRBV7-2, the J call TRBJ2-1; D is possibly TRBD2 (6 bases). Germline values: CDR1 SGHTA, CDR2 FQGNSA. Deletions cut 1 base from V and 7 bases from J, with 14 bases between. The CDR3 extends over 15 amino acids.

There are a few counts of this clonotype. The chain couples TRBV7-2 to TRBJ2-3, with D maybe TRBD2 (6 bases). Germline CDR1 and CDR2: SGHTA and FQGNSA. The CDR3 spans 17 residues. V lost 5 bases to trimming and J lost 4 bases, with 22 bases between them. The CDR3 DNA follows: TGTGCCAGCAGCCCGCGGGACTTTTTCTTGGGAGCAGATACGCAGTATTTT. Translated: CASSPRDFFLGADTQYF.